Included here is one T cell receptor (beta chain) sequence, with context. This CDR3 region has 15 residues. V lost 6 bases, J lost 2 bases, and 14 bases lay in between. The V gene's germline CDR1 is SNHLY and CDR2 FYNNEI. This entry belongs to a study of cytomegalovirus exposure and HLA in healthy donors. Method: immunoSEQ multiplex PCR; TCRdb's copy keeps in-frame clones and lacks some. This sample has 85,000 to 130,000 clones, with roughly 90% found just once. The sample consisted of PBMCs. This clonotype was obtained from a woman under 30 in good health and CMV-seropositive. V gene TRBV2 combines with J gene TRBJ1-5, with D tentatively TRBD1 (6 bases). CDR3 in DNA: TGTGCCAGCAGAGAGAACCGACAGGGCAATCAGCCCCAGCATTTT. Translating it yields CASRENRQGNQPQHF. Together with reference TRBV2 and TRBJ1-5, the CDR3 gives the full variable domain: EPEVTQTPSHQVTQMGQEVILRCVPISNHLYFYWYRQILGQKVEFLVSFYNNEISEKSEIFDDQFSVERPDGSNFTLKIRSTKLEDSAMYFCASRENRQGNQPQHFGDGTRLSIL.